The rows below give T cell receptor beta chains drawn from one sample of a study of Graves' ophthalmopathy and Graves' hyperthyroidism. TCRdb independently ran MiXCR on the multiplex PCR reads; one entry per CDR3 protein. The sample holds around 1.1 million distinct CDR3 sequences; roughly 35% are singletons and the top ten take 11%. The source material was peripheral blood or thyroid tissue (not recorded which). The receptors stem from an adult man with Graves' hyperthyroidism. Each CDR3 is given without its conserved first and last residue. Each record gives: J gene, V gene, CDR3 protein.

>TRBJ1-6|TRBV10-3
AISTGGSPLH
>TRBJ2-2|TRBV12-3/TRBV12-4
ASSSGGGRNTGELF
>TRBJ2-7|TRBV28
ASKVAGSSYEQY
>TRBJ2-7|TRBV29-1
STTGTGLYEQY
>TRBJ2-5|TRBV12-3/TRBV12-4
ASGRTGMETQY
>TRBJ2-7|TRBV15
ATSRGTGHHEQY
>TRBJ2-7|TRBV7-2
ASSLKSPSGSYEQY
>TRBJ2-5|TRBV15
ATSRVRLAGREAETQY
>TRBJ1-2|TRBV11-1
ASSRTGSTNYGYT
>TRBJ2-7|TRBV9
ASSVGAQVAGSPYEQY
>TRBJ1-1|TRBV7-9
ASSLARDEAF
>TRBJ1-5|TRBV7-9
ASTDTGTNQPQH
>TRBJ1-1|TRBV6-6
ASSYPLPRWTEAF
>TRBJ2-7|TRBV29-1
SWRTGHEQY
>TRBJ1-1|TRBV9
ASSPQSTGWTEAF
>TRBJ2-7|TRBV20-1
SARAPGTSYEQY
>TRBJ2-7|TRBV6-5
ASIRTRTDAPYEQY
>TRBJ2-5|TRBV4-3
ASTQETGTRVTQY
>TRBJ2-5|TRBV10-2
ASSPRVARGYQETQY
>TRBJ2-5|TRBV10-3
AISGSRDRGGETQY
>TRBJ1-3|TRBV12-3/TRBV12-4
ASSIGTGGIGNTIY
>TRBJ1-1|TRBV7-9
ASSTLGVYTEAF
>TRBJ2-2|TRBV2
ASSADNTGELF
>TRBJ2-7|TRBV7-9
ASRGTKTYEQY
>TRBJ1-5|TRBV13
ASSPGTEDSNQPQH
>TRBJ2-7|TRBV20-1
SARDGTTYEQY
>-|TRBV20-1
SVRGTRNEQF
>TRBJ2-7|TRBV25-1
ASVGTGEQY
>TRBJ1-4|TRBV20-1
SARVASEKLF
>TRBJ1-5|TRBV15
ATSRTGTGGQPQH
>TRBJ2-2|TRBV6-5
ASSGITARPSTGELF
>TRBJ1-1|TRBV2
ASSPPRRGSEAF
>TRBJ2-7|TRBV12-3/TRBV12-4
ASSPSDRATEQY
>TRBJ1-1|TRBV12-3/TRBV12-4
ASKRAGSNTEAF
>TRBJ1-2|TRBV12-3/TRBV12-4
ASSAAPGNYGYT
>TRBJ2-7|TRBV2
ASIDTPGGEQY
>TRBJ2-7|TRBV29-1
SVGTGLGQQY
>TRBJ2-3|TRBV24-1
ATSDYGPQGVTDTQY
>TRBJ2-7|TRBV28
ASTSGHLSSYEQY
>TRBJ1-6|TRBV7-2
ASSLLLTGSPLH
>TRBJ2-7|TRBV6-5
AISSQGYEQY